This T cell receptor (beta chain) was obtained from a study of OX40 agonist ivuxolimab in advanced cancers. Data came from immunoSEQ multiplex PCR; TCRdb stores just in-frame clones and leaves some out. Found here are roughly 100,000 clones, approximately 90% of them singletons; the top ten hold 0.65% to 0.95%. The length of the CDR3 is 16 residues. Trimming cost V 5 bases and J 5 bases; bases outside gene matches: 9. The germline V gene encodes CDR1 SGHVS and CDR2 FNYEAQ. The chain joins TRBV7-6 to TRBJ2-5; 12 nucleotides agree with TRBD2. Specimen: CD4+ or CD8+ T cells sorted from blood, collected in a trial of the OX40 agonist ivuxolimab. The sequence was obtained from an adult with an advanced solid tumor such as melanoma, head and neck, liver or kidney cancer. For the CDR3, the DNA is TGTGCCAGCAGCCTTCGACTAGCGGGGGCGGGGGAGACCCAGTACTTC. It specifies CASSLRLAGAGETQYF.